The source of this T cell receptor (beta chain) is a study of blood T cell repertoires in COVID-19. In this sample, this clone turned up once. Data came from immunoSEQ multiplex PCR; TCRdb stores just in-frame clones and leaves some out. In the table there are roughly 250,000 clones, about nine tenths of which are singletons. Per germline, CDR1 MGHDK and CDR2 SYGVNS. The CDR3 sequence is 16 residues long. V dropped 0 bases and J dropped 5; count of bases not matched to a gene: 3. The gene calls are TRBV25-1 and TRBJ2-2; 10 bases agree with TRBD2. The sequence came from a man aged 30 to 45 with COVID-19, enrolled during active disease. Sequencing input: peripheral blood. The CDR3 DNA reads TGTGCCAGCAGTGAATATACTAGCGGGGAAACCGGGGAGCTGTTTTTT. This codes for CASSEYTSGETGELFF.